The following is a TCR beta chain sequence with its context. This specimen belongs to a study of control samples from healthy donors and cancer patients. The assay was immunoSEQ multiplex PCR, and TCRdb's table has in-frame clones only and misses some. Of 110,000 to 150,000 clones in the sample, about 90% were seen once. The length of the CDR3 is 15 residues. V lost 5 bases to trimming and J lost 6 bases, with 20 bases between them. CDR1 and CDR2 from the germline V gene are SGHAT and FQNNGV. The specimen sequenced was blood. V usage is TRBV11-2 and J usage is TRBJ2-7, with D maybe TRBD2 (7 bases). The source is a man younger than 35 in good health. Here the CDR3 reads CASSLGGAGPSEQYF. In DNA, the CDR3 is TGTGCCAGCAGCCTGGGGGGGGCCGGTCCGTCCGAGCAGTACTTC.